Listed below are T cell receptor beta chains from one sample, sequenced in a study of beta chain features in type 1 diabetes. The table came from immunoSEQ multiplex PCR; TCRdb's copy has only in-frame clones and leaves some out. This table holds around 600,000 clones, over 10% found once. What was sequenced was naive CD4+ T cells from blood. The receptors here all came from a man aged 25 to 45 with type 1 diabetes. The CDR3 runs from the conserved cysteine through the conserved F or W. The D gene is left open where the match is weak. Clone size appears in some rows only: once, few, many, or a class for an expanded clone.

CASSYGEGTEAFF TGTGCCAGCAGTTACGGGGAGGGGACTGAAGCTTTCTTT TRBJ1-1 TRBV6-5 . .
CASSFLGNSPLHF TGTGCCAGCAGCTTTTTAGGTAATTCACCCCTCCACTTT TRBJ1-6 TRBV13 . .
CASSVVPVLAGTDTQYF TGTGCCAGCAGCGTAGTTCCCGTGCTAGCGGGCACAGATACGCAGTATTTT TRBJ2-3 TRBV9 TRBD2 few
CAIRVAGGPENEQFF TGTGCCATCAGGGTAGCGGGGGGGCCGGAAAATGAGCAGTTCTTC TRBJ2-1 TRBV10-3 TRBD2 .
CASTLRPGRGNQPQHF TGTGCCAGCACCCTCAGACCCGGGCGAGGCAATCAGCCCCAGCATTTT TRBJ1-5 TRBV28 . .
CASSYSGQGAYEQYF TGTGCCAGCAGTTACTCAGGACAGGGGGCTTACGAGCAGTACTTC TRBJ2-7 TRBV6-5 TRBD1 few
CASSATGNSPLHF TGTGCCAGCAGCGCAACAGGGAATTCACCCCTCCACTTT TRBJ1-6 TRBV9 . few
CASSQGQGLNTEAFF TGTGCCAGCAGCCAAGGACAGGGATTGAACACTGAAGCTTTCTTT TRBJ1-1 TRBV4-2 TRBD1 .
CASMRAVVYGYTF TGTGCCAGCATGCGGGCCGTGGTGTATGGCTACACCTTC TRBJ1-2 TRBV6-4 . few
CASSLPGQGTDTQYF TGTGCCAGCAGCCTACCGGGACAGGGGACAGATACGCAGTATTTT TRBJ2-3 TRBV7-9 TRBD1 .